Below, 20 T cell receptor beta chains from the same sample are listed, as sequenced in a study of control samples from healthy donors and cancer patients. The assay was immunoSEQ multiplex PCR, and TCRdb's table has in-frame clones only and misses some. This table has 75,000 to 100,000 clones, 82% appearing once. Sequenced: blood. These receptors came from a man aged 55 to 70 in good health.

V usage is TRBV13 and J usage is TRBJ2-7; TRBD1 aligns across 9 bases. In germline, CDR1 is PRHDT, CDR2 FYEKMQ (reference sequence). CDR3 length: 15 residues. V dropped 4 bases and J dropped 4; count of bases not matched to a gene: 8. The CDR3 coding sequence is TGTGCCAGCAGCTCGGAACAGGGGGCTAAGTACGAGCAGTACTTC. As protein: CASSSEQGAKYEQYF.

As DNA, the CDR3 is TGTGCCAGTAGTGCGGGAGGCTACAATGAGCAGTTCTTC. Its translation: CASSAGGYNEQFF. The chain employs TRBV19 and TRBJ2-1, with TRBD2 identical over 8 bases. Losses at the gene ends were 5 bases for V and 3 bases for J; bases not matched to a gene: 0. The CDR3 covers 13 residues. Germline V gene data show CDR1 as LNHDA and CDR2 as SQIVND (reference sequence). The full variable domain, its missing parts supplied by reference TRBV19 and TRBJ2-1, is DGGITQSPKYLFRKEGQNVTLSCEQNLNHDAMYWYRQDPGQGLRLIYYSQIVNDFQKGDIAEGYSVSREKKESFPLTVTSAQKNPTAFYLCASSAGGYNEQFFGPGTRLTVL.

The chain has TRBV5-1 and TRBJ1-2; 9 bases fit TRBD1. J was trimmed by 0 bases and V by 7 bases; bases with no gene match: 7. Germline V gives CDR1 SGHRS, CDR2 YFSETQ. The CDR3 length is 15 residues. The CDR3 nucleotides are TGCGCCAGCCGCCCTGGACAGGGGCCTAACTATGGCTACACCTTC. It codes for CASRPGQGPNYGYTF.

The chain combines TRBV2 with TRBJ2-7, with TRBD2 matching 8 bases. Germline-derived CDR1 and CDR2 are SNHLY and FYNNEI. This CDR3 is built from 15 residues. Germline trimming cut 5 bases from V and 3 bases from J; bases unmatched to any gene: 9. The CDR3 loop is CASSSGTRGGYEQYF. The CDR3 coding sequence is TGTGCCAGCAGTTCCGGGACTAGGGGTGGCTACGAGCAGTACTTC.

This clone was seen just once. The chain couples TRBV5-4 to TRBJ2-5, with TRBD1 as a possible D gene (5 bases). Germline values: CDR1 SGHNT, CDR2 YYREEE (reference sequence). Trimming cost V 4 bases and J 3 bases, with 10 bases left between them. The CDR3 extends over 13 amino acids. In DNA, the CDR3 is TGTGCCAGCAGCCGACAGACGGAAGAGACCCAGTACTTC. Its protein is CASSRQTEETQYF.

The chain employs TRBV4-1 and TRBJ1-4; a possible D gene is TRBD1 (6 bases). This CDR3 has 15 residues. Per germline, CDR1 MGHRA and CDR2 YSYEKL. V lost 8 bases and J 8 bases, leaving 21 bases between the germline ends. The CDR3 nucleotides are TGCGCCAGCTGGGGGGAGGCGGGAGGGGGAGAAAAACTGTTTTTT. Its translation is CASWGEAGGGEKLFF.

This clone showed up just a few times. The gene calls are TRBV6-1 and TRBJ2-6; possible D gene TRBD1, 5 bases. The V end was cut by 1 base, the J end by 1 base, with 5 bases between. Germline lookup yields CDR1 MNHNS and CDR2 SASEGT. The CDR3 extends over 15 amino acids. CDR3 loop: CASSEGTSGANVLTF. DNA of the CDR3: TGTGCCAGCAGTGAAGGGACATCTGGGGCCAACGTCCTGACTTTC.

The chain has TRBV15 and TRBJ2-1; D not certain. This CDR3 contains 13 residues. Germline-derived CDR1 and CDR2 are LNHNV and YYDKDF (reference sequence). Between the trimmed V and J ends, which lost 0 bases and 8 bases, there was a span of 8 bases. CDR3 bases: TGTGCCACCAGCAGAGATAGGGTGGATGAGCAGTTCTTC. Protein: CATSRDRVDEQFF.

The V and J genes are TRBV9 and TRBJ2-1, with no clear D. The CDR3 consists of 12 residues. Looked up from germline, CDR1 is SGDLS and CDR2 is YYNGEE. With 3 bases removed from V and 7 bases from J, the gap between germline ends came to 8 bases. The CDR3 reads CASSGRRNEQFF. Here the CDR3 DNA reads TGTGCCAGCAGCGGACGGCGAAATGAGCAGTTCTTC. Full variable domain (rest looked up from reference TRBV9 and TRBJ2-1): DSGVTQTPKHLITATGQRVTLRCSPRSGDLSVYWYQQSLDQGLQFLIQYYNGEERAKGNILERFSAQQFPDLHSELNLSSLELGDSALYFCASSGRRNEQFFGPGTRLTVL.

This chain links TRBV28 with TRBJ1-2, with a weak D call TRBD1 (5 bases). CDR1 is MDHEN and CDR2 is SYDVKM in the germline V gene. The CDR3 totals 15 residues. V lost 7 bases to trimming and J lost 1 base, with 16 bases between them. The CDR3 nucleotides are TGTGCCAGCAATTCGGGGACCGCAATTAACTATGGCTACACCTTC. Encoded protein: CASNSGTAINYGYTF.

The V and J genes are TRBV5-1 and TRBJ1-1; D not certain. The CDR3 spans 14 residues. Per the germline V gene, CDR1 is SGHRS and CDR2 is YFSETQ. Trimming cost V 1 base and J 0 bases, with 7 bases left between them. The CDR3 spells CASSLTAMNTEAFF. CDR3 nucleotides: TGCGCCAGCAGCTTGACGGCTATGAACACTGAAGCTTTCTTT.

V gene TRBV25-1 combines with J gene TRBJ1-3, with 7 nucleotides matching TRBD1. Germline V lookup: CDR1 MGHDK, CDR2 SYGVNS. The CDR3 has 14 residues. Trimming cost V 2 bases and J 3 bases; bases outside gene matches: 1. The CDR3 is CASSETGVGNTIYF. The CDR3, as DNA: TGTGCCAGCAGTGAAACAGGGGTTGGAAACACCATATATTTT.

The chain employs TRBV27 and TRBJ2-2; D unclear. Trimming took off 5 bases at V and 2 bases at J, with 12 bases between the two ends. CDR1 and CDR2 from the germline V gene are MNHEY and SMNVEV (reference sequence). This CDR3 is built from 15 residues. This CDR3 reads CASSQFLENTGELFF. CDR3 bases: TGTGCCAGCAGTCAGTTTCTAGAAAACACCGGGGAGCTGTTTTTT.

The chain has TRBV30 and TRBJ2-7; 8 bases fit TRBD1. CDR1 is GTSNPN and CDR2 is SVGIG in the germline V gene (reference sequence). This CDR3 has 14 amino acids. V was clipped by 1 base and J by 6 bases; unmatched bases: 8. CDR3 nucleotide sequence: TGTGCCTGGAGTGGAGTGGTCAGGGGGCGCGAGCAGTACTTC. Translated: CAWSGVVRGREQYF.

The chain has TRBV23-1 and TRBJ1-4; D is undetermined. TRBV23-1 is an open reading frame, and its role is uncertain. Trimming took off 2 bases at V and 3 bases at J, with 16 bases between the two ends. The CDR3 loop spans 17 amino acids. In nucleotides, the CDR3 is TGCGCCAGCAGTCAACCGCCCCACGGCACTCCTAATGAAAAACTGTTTTTT. Protein product: CASSQPPHGTPNEKLFF.

The rearrangement links TRBV15 to TRBJ1-4; the D is unclear. The V end was cut by 3 bases, the J end by 2 bases, with 10 bases between. Germline V gives CDR1 LNHNV, CDR2 YYDKDF (reference sequence). The CDR3 has 15 amino acids. For the CDR3, the DNA is TGTGCCACCAGCAGTATTTCGGATACTAATGAAAAACTGTTTTTT. Amino acid sequence: CATSSISDTNEKLFF.

The J gene is TRBJ2-3, the V gene TRBV15, with 9 bases matching TRBD2. The CDR3 extends over 16 amino acids. Germline trimming cut 0 bases from V and 5 bases from J; bases unmatched to any gene: 6. Germline CDR1 is LNHNV and CDR2 is YYDKDF (reference sequence). CDR3 sequence (DNA): TGTGCCACCAGCAGAGATCGAGGCGGGGGGGGAGATACGCAGTATTTT. Its protein product is CATSRDRGGGGDTQYF.

V usage is TRBV30 and J usage is TRBJ2-2; D unresolved. V dropped 0 bases and J dropped 5 bases, with 7 bases sitting between them. Germline V gene lookup returns CDR1 GTSNPN and CDR2 SVGIG (reference sequence). The CDR3 covers 13 residues. CDR3 residues: CAWSVSLTGELFF. CDR3 nucleotide sequence: TGTGCCTGGAGTGTATCTCTTACCGGGGAGCTGTTTTTT.

This clone occurred a few times. This specimen includes other DNA sequences encoding the same CDR3. The chain combines TRBV6-1 with TRBJ1-5; D might be TRBD1 (6 bases). The CDR3 covers 15 residues. The germline gives CDR1 MNHNS, CDR2 SASEGT. The V and J ends lost 2 bases and 6 bases respectively, with 14 bases between them. The CDR3 DNA reads TGTGCCAGCAGTGAAAGGGGGGAAGGGGGTCAGCCCCAGCATTTT. It codes for CASSERGEGGQPQHF.

CDR3 sequence: CASSGTGRRGYTF. In nucleotides, the CDR3 is TGTGCCAGCAGTGGGACAGGCCGCCGTGGCTACACCTTC. The V gene is TRBV6-6, the J gene TRBJ1-2, with 8 bases aligning to TRBD1. In germline, CDR1 is MNHNY, CDR2 SVGAGI (reference sequence). The J segment lost 7 bases and the V segment lost 5 bases, leaving 6 bases of the junction unmatched. CDR3 size: 13 residues.